This is a list of T cell receptor beta chains from one sample in a study of blood T cell repertoires in COVID-19. TCRdb keeps only in-frame clones here, not all; method: immunoSEQ multiplex PCR. This table holds approximately 210,000 clones, around 90% found once. The sample was peripheral blood. All receptors derive from a human donor in a cohort sampled during active COVID-19. The CDR3 runs from the conserved cysteine through the conserved F or W. A D gene is named only where the DNA matches it firmly. Clone size is given for some rows only: seen once, a few or many times, or a class if the clone is expanded.

j_call v_call clone_size d_call cdr3_aa cdr3_nt
TRBJ2-1 TRBV11-3 NA NA CASSLNVFNEQFF TGTGCCAGCAGCTTAAATGTCTTCAATGAGCAGTTCTTC
TRBJ2-7 TRBV4-1 NA NA CASSQDRQGTSYEQYF TGCGCCAGCAGCCAAGATCGGCAGGGCACCTCCTACGAGCAGTACTTC
TRBJ1-5 TRBV19 once TRBD1 CASSISGGPDQPQHF TGTGCCAGTAGTATATCAGGGGGTCCGGATCAGCCCCAGCATTTT
TRBJ1-1 TRBV4-1 NA NA CASSRQRMAEAFF TGCGCCAGCAGCCGGCAACGAATGGCTGAAGCTTTCTTT
TRBJ2-2 TRBV7-6 NA NA CASSFARGKFTGELFF TGTGCCAGCAGCTTCGCGCGGGGCAAGTTCACCGGGGAGCTGTTTTTT
TRBJ2-7 TRBV5-4 NA NA CASSLSGEQYF TGTGCCAGCAGCTTGTCCGGCGAGCAGTACTTC
TRBJ2-7 TRBV7-8 NA TRBD2 CASSLTSGYEQYF TGTGCCAGCAGCTTAACTAGCGGGTACGAGCAGTACTTC
TRBJ2-5 TRBV3-1/TRBV3-2 NA TRBD1 CASSQGTGEETQYF TGTGCCAGCAGCCAGGGGACAGGGGAAGAGACCCAGTACTTC
TRBJ2-7 TRBV2 NA NA CATGRRRGGTNYEQYF TGTGCCACCGGAAGACGGAGGGGCGGGACCAACTACGAGCAGTACTTC
TRBJ1-6 TRBV6-6 NA NA CASSPDSSYSPLHF TGTGCCAGCAGTCCGGACAGCTCCTATTCACCCCTCCACTTT
TRBJ2-7 TRBV28 few TRBD2 CASRPRDSGSSRNF TGTGCCAGCAGGCCCAGGGATAGCGGGAGTAGTAGGAACTTC
TRBJ2-3 TRBV2 NA NA CASSLDTRSTDTQYF TGTGCCAGCAGTTTGGACACCCGTAGCACAGATACGCAGTATTTT
TRBJ2-3 TRBV4-1 NA TRBD2 CASSRQSSGDGTDTQYF TGCGCCAGCAGCCGACAATCTAGCGGCGACGGCACAGATACGCAGTATTTT
TRBJ2-5 TRBV10-1 few NA CASSESLGGRETQYF TGCGCCAGCAGTGAGTCGCTCGGGGGTCGGGAGACCCAGTACTTC
TRBJ1-2 TRBV27 NA TRBD1 CASSLRQGWSYGYTF TGTGCCAGCAGTTTACGACAGGGTTGGAGCTATGGCTACACCTTC
TRBJ2-7 TRBV10-3 NA TRBD2 CAISASSGPNHEQYF TGTGCCATCAGTGCCTCTAGCGGTCCCAACCACGAGCAGTACTTC
TRBJ1-1 TRBV27 NA TRBD1 CASSHDSGGREAFF TGTGCCAGCAGTCACGACTCAGGGGGTCGTGAAGCTTTCTTT
TRBJ1-1 TRBV5-6 NA NA CASSLGNLRGTEAFF TGTGCCAGCAGCTTGGGGAACCTACGGGGCACTGAAGCTTTCTTT
TRBJ1-1 TRBV9 NA NA CASSVGATTTDTEAFF TGTGCCAGCAGCGTAGGTGCAACCACCACGGACACTGAAGCTTTCTTT
TRBJ2-1 TRBV28 NA TRBD2 CASSLSSGGNREQFF TGTGCCAGCAGTTTAAGCTCGGGAGGGAATCGTGAGCAGTTCTTC
TRBJ2-5 TRBV9 once NA CASSSAGLWETQYF TGTGCCAGCAGCTCCGCGGGACTTTGGGAGACCCAGTACTTC
TRBJ2-2 TRBV7-2 NA NA CASSLGGIPGELFF TGTGCCAGCAGCTTAGGAGGGATCCCCGGGGAGCTGTTTTTT
TRBJ2-7 TRBV18 NA NA CASSPVPGKGEQYF TGTGCCAGCTCACCAGTTCCAGGGAAGGGCGAGCAGTACTTC
TRBJ1-1 TRBV6-2/TRBV6-3 NA NA CASSHARRGVSEAFF TGTGCCAGCAGTCACGCAAGGCGAGGCGTATCTGAAGCTTTCTTT
TRBJ1-4 TRBV7-9 NA NA CASSSPSRDTWGTNEKLFF TGTGCCAGCAGCTCTCCCTCTAGGGACACCTGGGGAACTAATGAAAAACTGTTTTTT
TRBJ2-6 TRBV10-3 NA TRBD2 CAIGGLAGESGANVLTF TGTGCCATCGGAGGACTAGCGGGGGAGTCTGGGGCCAACGTCCTGACTTTC
TRBJ1-4 TRBV9 NA TRBD1 CASSVQTGNNEKLFF TGTGCCAGCAGCGTACAGACAGGGAATAATGAAAAACTGTTTTTT
TRBJ2-7 TRBV7-8 NA TRBD1 CASSRTPGTESSYEQYF TGTGCCAGCAGCCGCACTCCAGGGACAGAAAGCTCCTACGAGCAGTACTTC
TRBJ1-4 TRBV30 NA TRBD1 CAWSRQGLNEKLFF TGTGCCTGGAGCCGACAGGGCCTTAATGAAAAACTGTTTTTT
TRBJ1-4 TRBV5-1 NA TRBD1 CASGRQGAGEKLFF TGCGCCAGCGGAAGACAGGGGGCTGGGGAAAAACTGTTTTTT
TRBJ2-2 TRBV5-1 NA TRBD1 CASSLEQGAYLLGELFF TGCGCCAGCAGCTTGGAACAGGGGGCATATTTGCTGGGGGAGCTGTTTTTT
TRBJ2-7 TRBV20-1 NA TRBD2 CSASSAASGDREQYF TGCAGTGCTAGTAGTGCGGCTAGCGGGGACCGCGAGCAGTACTTC
TRBJ2-5 TRBV19 once NA CASSRGSQETQYF TGTGCCAGTTCAAGGGGGAGTCAAGAGACCCAGTACTTC
TRBJ2-5 TRBV6-5 NA NA CASRATGQETQYF TGTGCCAGCAGGGCGACAGGTCAAGAGACCCAGTACTTC
TRBJ2-1 TRBV6-5 few TRBD1 CASSTRDRLYNEQFF TGTGCCAGCAGTACCCGGGACAGGTTATACAATGAGCAGTTCTTC
TRBJ1-5 TRBV19 NA TRBD1 CASTPRTGNQPQHF TGTGCCAGTACCCCTCGGACAGGTAACCAGCCCCAGCATTTT
TRBJ2-7 TRBV5-6 NA NA CASSLLSGHSIYEQYF TGTGCCAGCAGCTTGTTGTCGGGACACTCTATCTACGAGCAGTACTTC
TRBJ2-5 TRBV4-1 NA TRBD2 CASSQPGTSGVTGTQYF TGCGCCAGCAGCCAACCCGGGACTAGCGGGGTTACAGGGACCCAGTACTTC
TRBJ2-7 TRBV28 once NA CASSFAGRDGEQYF TGTGCCAGCAGTTTTGCGGGACGGGACGGCGAGCAGTACTTC
TRBJ1-1 TRBV9 NA TRBD1 CASSGGTGLTEAFF TGTGCCAGCAGTGGGGGGACAGGGTTAACTGAAGCTTTCTTT
TRBJ2-7 TRBV3-1/TRBV3-2 NA TRBD1 CASSQDQGAPYEQYF TGTGCCAGCAGCCAAGACCAGGGGGCACCCTACGAGCAGTACTTC
TRBJ2-7 TRBV30 NA NA CAWSQSREQYF TGTGCCTGGAGCCAATCTAGAGAGCAGTACTTC
TRBJ2-5 TRBV5-1 NA TRBD1 CASSPGTGRETQYF TGCGCCAGCAGCCCCGGGACAGGGCGAGAGACCCAGTACTTC
TRBJ2-4 TRBV6-6 NA TRBD1 CASSSWTGGDEGIQYF TGTGCCAGCAGTTCCTGGACAGGGGGCGACGAGGGGATTCAGTACTTC
TRBJ2-2 TRBV5-1 NA TRBD1 CASSEGQGVTGELFF TGCGCCAGCAGCGAGGGACAGGGGGTGACCGGGGAGCTGTTTTTT
TRBJ1-3 TRBV7-6 once NA CASSPTGPSGNTIYF TGTGCCAGCAGCCCGACAGGCCCCTCTGGAAACACCATATATTTT
TRBJ2-1 TRBV19 NA NA CASSSQIGSLEQFF TGTGCCAGTAGTAGCCAAATCGGGAGTCTCGAGCAGTTCTTC
TRBJ1-5 TRBV28 NA NA CASSLFRGQPQHF TGTGCCAGCAGTTTATTCAGGGGACAGCCCCAGCATTTT
TRBJ2-2 TRBV7-2 NA NA CASSPTTPGELFF TGTGCCAGCAGCCCCACTACCCCCGGGGAGCTGTTTTTT
TRBJ2-3 TRBV7-6 NA TRBD2 CASSAKFTGAGFSTDTQYF TGTGCCAGCAGCGCCAAATTCACCGGAGCGGGGTTTAGCACAGATACGCAGTATTTT
TRBJ2-3 TRBV6-5 NA TRBD1 CASSYSAGGGDTQYF TGTGCCAGCAGTTACTCAGCAGGGGGTGGAGATACGCAGTATTTT
TRBJ2-1 TRBV27 NA TRBD2 CASSPGTSGSNEQFF TGTGCCAGCTCCCCCGGGACTAGCGGGAGTAATGAGCAGTTCTTC
TRBJ1-2 TRBV5-4 NA NA CASSSIGTYGYTF TGTGCCAGCAGTAGTATAGGGACATATGGCTACACCTTC